Below, 6 T cell receptor beta chains from the same sample are listed, as sequenced in a study of blood T cells in healthy people across ages. It was with a sample-barcoded 5' primer and a J-beta primer mix that a second PCR of roughly 7 to 11 cycles was run. MiXCR, run by TCRdb on the 5' RACE reads, gives a single entry per CDR3 protein. The repertoire holds some 1,800,000 distinct CDR3 sequences, with about two fifths as singletons. Sequenced: blood. These receptors came from a human donor in good health.

Note on this clonotype: Mismatch with germline at one junction end may stem from a read error. This chain joins TRBV7-3 and TRBJ2-7, with no clear D. In germline, CDR1 is SGHTA, CDR2 FQGTGA. The CDR3 totals 16 residues. DNA for the CDR3: TGTGCCAGTAGCTTACAATCGGCGCAGGTTGGTTACGAGCAGTACTTC. Its protein is CASSLQSAQVGYEQYF.

V and J are TRBV7-7 and TRBJ2-5; 8 bases line up with TRBD1. This CDR3 comprises 15 residues. V dropped 4 bases and J dropped 5; count of bases not matched to a gene: 9. Germline CDR1 is SSHAT and CDR2 is FNYEAQ (reference sequence). The CDR3 sequence: CASSSSTGETETQYF. The CDR3 DNA reads as TGTGCCAGCAGCTCTTCGACAGGGGAAACGGAGACCCAGTACTTC. Combining the CDR3 with reference TRBV7-7 and TRBJ2-5 gives the whole variable domain GAGVSQSPRYKVTKRGQDVTLRCDPISSHATLYWYQQALGQGPEFLTYFNYEAQPDKSGLPSDRFSAERPEGSISTLTIQRTEQRDSAMYRCASSSSTGETETQYFGPGTRLLVL.

The chain links TRBV6-4 to TRBJ2-2; D remains unclear. This CDR3 contains 14 residues. Germline V gene sequence: CDR1 MRHNA, CDR2 SNTAGT. Trimming removed 2 bases from V and 5 bases from J, with 9 bases in between. This chain's CDR3 is CASSDRVGTGELFF. In nucleotides, the CDR3 is TGTGCCAGCAGTGACAGGGTTGGTACCGGGGAGCTGTTTTTT.

The rearrangement uses TRBV12-3 or TRBV12-4 and TRBJ1-1; TRBD1 matches at 7 bases. This CDR3 contains 15 residues. V lost 1 base, J lost 3 bases, and 5 bases stayed unmatched. Written as DNA, the CDR3 is TGTGCCAGCAGTTTAGACGGGACAGTATACACTGAAGCTTTCTTT. Protein sequence: CASSLDGTVYTEAFF.

This clonotype was detected only a few times. The chain joins TRBV7-9 to TRBJ2-7; D is unclear. The V end lost 6 bases, the J end lost 0 bases, and 12 bases lay between the germline ends. CDR1 and CDR2 from the germline V gene are SEHNR and FQNEAQ (reference sequence). There are 14 residues in the CDR3. CDR3 region: CASRTGSFSYEQYF. Here the CDR3 DNA reads TGTGCCAGCAGGACCGGGTCCTTCTCCTACGAGCAGTACTTC.

V usage is TRBV4-3 and J usage is TRBJ2-1; the match to TRBD2 covers 9 bases. Germline V CDR1 and CDR2: LGHNA, YSLEER. Losses at the gene ends were 0 bases for V and 8 bases for J; bases not matched to a gene: 8. The CDR3 spans 16 residues. CDR3 bases: TGCGCCAGCAGCCAAGAGTGGCGCGGGGGGGTGGATGAGCAGTTCTTC. Its translation: CASSQEWRGGVDEQFF.